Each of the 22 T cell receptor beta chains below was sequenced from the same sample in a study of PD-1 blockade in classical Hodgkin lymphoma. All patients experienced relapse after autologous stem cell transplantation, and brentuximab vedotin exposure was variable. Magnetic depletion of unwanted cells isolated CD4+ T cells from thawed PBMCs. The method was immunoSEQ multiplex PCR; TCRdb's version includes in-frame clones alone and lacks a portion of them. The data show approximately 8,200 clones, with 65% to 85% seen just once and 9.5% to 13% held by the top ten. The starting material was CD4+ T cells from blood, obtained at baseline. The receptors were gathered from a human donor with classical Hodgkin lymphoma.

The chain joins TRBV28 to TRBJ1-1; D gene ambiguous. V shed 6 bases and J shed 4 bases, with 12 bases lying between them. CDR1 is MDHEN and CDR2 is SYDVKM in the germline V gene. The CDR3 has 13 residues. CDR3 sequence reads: CASRTGVSTEAFF. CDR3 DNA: TGTGCCAGCAGGACTGGGGTTTCCACTGAAGCTTTCTTT.

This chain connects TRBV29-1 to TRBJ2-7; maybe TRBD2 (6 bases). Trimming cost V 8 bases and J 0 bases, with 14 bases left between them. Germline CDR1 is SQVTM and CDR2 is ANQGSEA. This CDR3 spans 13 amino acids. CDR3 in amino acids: CSISEGYSYEQYF. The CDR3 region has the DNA TGCAGCATCTCGGAGGGATACTCCTACGAGCAGTACTTC.

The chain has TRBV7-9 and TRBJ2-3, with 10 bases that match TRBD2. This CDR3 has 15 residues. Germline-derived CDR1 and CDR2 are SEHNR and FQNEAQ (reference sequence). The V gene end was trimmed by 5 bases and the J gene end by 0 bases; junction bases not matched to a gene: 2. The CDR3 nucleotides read TGTGCCAGCAGCACTAGCGGGATGAGCACAGATACGCAGTATTTT. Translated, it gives CASSTSGMSTDTQYF. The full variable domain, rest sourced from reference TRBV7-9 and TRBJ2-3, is DTGVSQNPRHKITKRGQNVTFRCDPISEHNRLYWYRQTLGQGPEFLTYFQNEAQLEKSRLLSDRFSAERPKGSFSTLEIQRTEQGDSAMYLCASSTSGMSTDTQYFGPGTRLTVL.

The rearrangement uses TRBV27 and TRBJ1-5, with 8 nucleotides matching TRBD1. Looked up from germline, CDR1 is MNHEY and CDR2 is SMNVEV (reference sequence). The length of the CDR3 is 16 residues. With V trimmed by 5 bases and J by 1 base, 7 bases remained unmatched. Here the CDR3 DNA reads TGTGCCAGCAGTGCCAGACAGGGGTCAAGCAATCAGCCCCAGCATTTT. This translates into CASSARQGSSNQPQHF.

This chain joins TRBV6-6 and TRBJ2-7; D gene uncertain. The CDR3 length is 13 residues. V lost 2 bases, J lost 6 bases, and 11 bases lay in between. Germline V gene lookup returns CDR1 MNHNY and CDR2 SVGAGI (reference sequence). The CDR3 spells CASSYEPTSEQYF. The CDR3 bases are TGTGCCAGCAGTTACGAACCAACGAGCGAGCAGTACTTC.

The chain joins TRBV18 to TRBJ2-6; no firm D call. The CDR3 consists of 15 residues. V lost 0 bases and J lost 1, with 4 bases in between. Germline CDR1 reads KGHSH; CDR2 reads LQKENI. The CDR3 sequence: CASSPPLSGANVLTF. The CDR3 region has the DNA TGTGCCAGCTCACCACCCTTGTCTGGGGCCAACGTCCTGACTTTC.

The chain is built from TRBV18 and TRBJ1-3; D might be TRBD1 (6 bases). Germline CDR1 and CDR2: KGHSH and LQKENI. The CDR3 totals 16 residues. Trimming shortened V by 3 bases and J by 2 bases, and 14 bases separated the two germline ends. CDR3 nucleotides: TGTGCCAGCTCACCCCGACAGGACTCAACTGGAAACACCATATATTTT. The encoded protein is CASSPRQDSTGNTIYF.

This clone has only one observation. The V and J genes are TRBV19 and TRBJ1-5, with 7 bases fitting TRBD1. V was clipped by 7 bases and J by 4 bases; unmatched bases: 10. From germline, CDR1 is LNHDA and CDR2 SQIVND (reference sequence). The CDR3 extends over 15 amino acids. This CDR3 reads CASTGQAGWNQPQHF. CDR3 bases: TGTGCCAGTACAGGACAGGCTGGGTGGAATCAGCCCCAGCATTTT. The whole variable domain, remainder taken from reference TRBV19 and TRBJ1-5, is DGGITQSPKYLFRKEGQNVTLSCEQNLNHDAMYWYRQDPGQGLRLIYYSQIVNDFQKGDIAEGYSVSREKKESFPLTVTSAQKNPTAFYLCASTGQAGWNQPQHFGDGTRLSIL.

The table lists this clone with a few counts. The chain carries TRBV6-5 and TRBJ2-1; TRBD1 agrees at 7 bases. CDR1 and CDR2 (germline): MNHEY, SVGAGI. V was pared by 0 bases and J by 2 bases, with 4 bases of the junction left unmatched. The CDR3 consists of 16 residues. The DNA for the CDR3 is TGTGCCAGCAGTTACTCGTGGACAGGTCCCTACAATGAGCAGTTCTTC. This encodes CASSYSWTGPYNEQFF.

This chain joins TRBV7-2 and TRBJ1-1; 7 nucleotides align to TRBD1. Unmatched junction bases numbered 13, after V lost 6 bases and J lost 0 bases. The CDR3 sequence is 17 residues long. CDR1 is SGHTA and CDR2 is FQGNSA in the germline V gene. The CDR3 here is CASRDRAYLIMNTEAFF. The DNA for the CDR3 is TGTGCCAGCAGAGACAGGGCATATTTAATTATGAACACTGAAGCTTTCTTT.

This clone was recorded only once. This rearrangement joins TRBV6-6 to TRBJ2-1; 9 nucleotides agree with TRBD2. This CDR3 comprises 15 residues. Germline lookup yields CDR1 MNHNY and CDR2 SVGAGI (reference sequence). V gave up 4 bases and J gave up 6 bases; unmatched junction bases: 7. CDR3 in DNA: TGTGCCAGCAGTTCCGGGCGGGAGGGGCGCAATGAGCAGTTCTTC. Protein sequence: CASSSGREGRNEQFF.

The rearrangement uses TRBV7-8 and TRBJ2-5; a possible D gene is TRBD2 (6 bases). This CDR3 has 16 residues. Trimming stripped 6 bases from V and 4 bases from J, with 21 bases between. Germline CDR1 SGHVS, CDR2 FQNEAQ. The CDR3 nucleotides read TGTGCCAGCAGATTCGCTCGGCTAGCGAGCGGAGAGACCCAGTACTTC. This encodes CASRFARLASGETQYF.

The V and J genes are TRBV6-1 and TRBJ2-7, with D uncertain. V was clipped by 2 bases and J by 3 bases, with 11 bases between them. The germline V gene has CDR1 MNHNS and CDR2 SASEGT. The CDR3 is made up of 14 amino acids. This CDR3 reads CASSESGRIYEQYF. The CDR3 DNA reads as TGTGCCAGCAGTGAATCGGGCAGAATCTACGAGCAGTACTTC.

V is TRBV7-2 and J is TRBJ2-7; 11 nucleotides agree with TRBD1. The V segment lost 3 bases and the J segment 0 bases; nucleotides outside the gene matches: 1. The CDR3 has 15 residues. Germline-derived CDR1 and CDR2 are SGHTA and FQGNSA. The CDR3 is CASSLGTGGSYEQYF. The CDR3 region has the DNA TGTGCCAGCAGCTTGGGGACAGGGGGCTCCTACGAGCAGTACTTC.

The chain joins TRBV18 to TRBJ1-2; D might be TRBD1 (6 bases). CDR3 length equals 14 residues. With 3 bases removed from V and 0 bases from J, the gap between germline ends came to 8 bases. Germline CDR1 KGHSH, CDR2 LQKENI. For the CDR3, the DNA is TGTGCCAGCTCACCTCAGGGGACTAACTATGGCTACACCTTC. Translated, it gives CASSPQGTNYGYTF.

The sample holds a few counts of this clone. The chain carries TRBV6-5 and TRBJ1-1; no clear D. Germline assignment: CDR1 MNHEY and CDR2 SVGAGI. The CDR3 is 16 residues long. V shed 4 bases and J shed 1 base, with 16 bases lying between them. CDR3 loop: CASSCPPTLENTEAFF. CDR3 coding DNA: TGTGCCAGCAGTTGTCCTCCGACATTAGAGAACACTGAAGCTTTCTTT.

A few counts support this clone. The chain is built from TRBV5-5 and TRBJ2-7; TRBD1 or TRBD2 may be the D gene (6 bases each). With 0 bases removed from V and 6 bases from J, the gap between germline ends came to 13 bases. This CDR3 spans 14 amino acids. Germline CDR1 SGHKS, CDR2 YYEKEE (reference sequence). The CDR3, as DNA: TGTGCCAGCAGCTTGGGGGGGGCGCCCACCGAGCAGTACTTC. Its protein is CASSLGGAPTEQYF.

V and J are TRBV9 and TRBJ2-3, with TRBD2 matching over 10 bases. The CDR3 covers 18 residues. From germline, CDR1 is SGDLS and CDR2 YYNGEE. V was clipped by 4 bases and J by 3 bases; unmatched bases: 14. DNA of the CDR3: TGTGCCAGCAGCTACAGAGATCGAGCGGGAGGGCAAACAGATACGCAGTATTTT. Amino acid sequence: CASSYRDRAGGQTDTQYF.

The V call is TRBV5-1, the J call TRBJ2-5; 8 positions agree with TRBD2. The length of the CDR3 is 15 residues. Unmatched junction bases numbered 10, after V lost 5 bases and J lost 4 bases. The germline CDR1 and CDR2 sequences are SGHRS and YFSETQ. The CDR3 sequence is CASRVAGIGLETQYF. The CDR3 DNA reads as TGCGCCAGCAGGGTAGCGGGAATTGGGCTAGAGACCCAGTACTTC.

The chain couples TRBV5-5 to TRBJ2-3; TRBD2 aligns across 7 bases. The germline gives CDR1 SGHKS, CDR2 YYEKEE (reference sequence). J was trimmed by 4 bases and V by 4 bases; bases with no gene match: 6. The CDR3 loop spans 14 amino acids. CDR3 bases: TGTGCCAGCAGCCGCATAGCGGGTTCAGATACGCAGTATTTT. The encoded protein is CASSRIAGSDTQYF.

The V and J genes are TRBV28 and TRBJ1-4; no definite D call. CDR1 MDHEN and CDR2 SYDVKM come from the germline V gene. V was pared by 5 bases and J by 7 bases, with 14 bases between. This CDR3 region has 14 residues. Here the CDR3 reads CASSPSGPSEKLFF. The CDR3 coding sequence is TGTGCCAGCAGTCCATCCGGGCCGAGTGAAAAACTGTTTTTT.

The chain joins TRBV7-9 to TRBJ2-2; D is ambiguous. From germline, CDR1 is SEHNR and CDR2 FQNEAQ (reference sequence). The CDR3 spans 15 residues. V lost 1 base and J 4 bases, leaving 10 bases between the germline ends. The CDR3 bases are TGTGCCAGCAGCTTAGGAGGTGGCTCCACCGGGGAGCTGTTTTTT. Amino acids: CASSLGGGSTGELFF.